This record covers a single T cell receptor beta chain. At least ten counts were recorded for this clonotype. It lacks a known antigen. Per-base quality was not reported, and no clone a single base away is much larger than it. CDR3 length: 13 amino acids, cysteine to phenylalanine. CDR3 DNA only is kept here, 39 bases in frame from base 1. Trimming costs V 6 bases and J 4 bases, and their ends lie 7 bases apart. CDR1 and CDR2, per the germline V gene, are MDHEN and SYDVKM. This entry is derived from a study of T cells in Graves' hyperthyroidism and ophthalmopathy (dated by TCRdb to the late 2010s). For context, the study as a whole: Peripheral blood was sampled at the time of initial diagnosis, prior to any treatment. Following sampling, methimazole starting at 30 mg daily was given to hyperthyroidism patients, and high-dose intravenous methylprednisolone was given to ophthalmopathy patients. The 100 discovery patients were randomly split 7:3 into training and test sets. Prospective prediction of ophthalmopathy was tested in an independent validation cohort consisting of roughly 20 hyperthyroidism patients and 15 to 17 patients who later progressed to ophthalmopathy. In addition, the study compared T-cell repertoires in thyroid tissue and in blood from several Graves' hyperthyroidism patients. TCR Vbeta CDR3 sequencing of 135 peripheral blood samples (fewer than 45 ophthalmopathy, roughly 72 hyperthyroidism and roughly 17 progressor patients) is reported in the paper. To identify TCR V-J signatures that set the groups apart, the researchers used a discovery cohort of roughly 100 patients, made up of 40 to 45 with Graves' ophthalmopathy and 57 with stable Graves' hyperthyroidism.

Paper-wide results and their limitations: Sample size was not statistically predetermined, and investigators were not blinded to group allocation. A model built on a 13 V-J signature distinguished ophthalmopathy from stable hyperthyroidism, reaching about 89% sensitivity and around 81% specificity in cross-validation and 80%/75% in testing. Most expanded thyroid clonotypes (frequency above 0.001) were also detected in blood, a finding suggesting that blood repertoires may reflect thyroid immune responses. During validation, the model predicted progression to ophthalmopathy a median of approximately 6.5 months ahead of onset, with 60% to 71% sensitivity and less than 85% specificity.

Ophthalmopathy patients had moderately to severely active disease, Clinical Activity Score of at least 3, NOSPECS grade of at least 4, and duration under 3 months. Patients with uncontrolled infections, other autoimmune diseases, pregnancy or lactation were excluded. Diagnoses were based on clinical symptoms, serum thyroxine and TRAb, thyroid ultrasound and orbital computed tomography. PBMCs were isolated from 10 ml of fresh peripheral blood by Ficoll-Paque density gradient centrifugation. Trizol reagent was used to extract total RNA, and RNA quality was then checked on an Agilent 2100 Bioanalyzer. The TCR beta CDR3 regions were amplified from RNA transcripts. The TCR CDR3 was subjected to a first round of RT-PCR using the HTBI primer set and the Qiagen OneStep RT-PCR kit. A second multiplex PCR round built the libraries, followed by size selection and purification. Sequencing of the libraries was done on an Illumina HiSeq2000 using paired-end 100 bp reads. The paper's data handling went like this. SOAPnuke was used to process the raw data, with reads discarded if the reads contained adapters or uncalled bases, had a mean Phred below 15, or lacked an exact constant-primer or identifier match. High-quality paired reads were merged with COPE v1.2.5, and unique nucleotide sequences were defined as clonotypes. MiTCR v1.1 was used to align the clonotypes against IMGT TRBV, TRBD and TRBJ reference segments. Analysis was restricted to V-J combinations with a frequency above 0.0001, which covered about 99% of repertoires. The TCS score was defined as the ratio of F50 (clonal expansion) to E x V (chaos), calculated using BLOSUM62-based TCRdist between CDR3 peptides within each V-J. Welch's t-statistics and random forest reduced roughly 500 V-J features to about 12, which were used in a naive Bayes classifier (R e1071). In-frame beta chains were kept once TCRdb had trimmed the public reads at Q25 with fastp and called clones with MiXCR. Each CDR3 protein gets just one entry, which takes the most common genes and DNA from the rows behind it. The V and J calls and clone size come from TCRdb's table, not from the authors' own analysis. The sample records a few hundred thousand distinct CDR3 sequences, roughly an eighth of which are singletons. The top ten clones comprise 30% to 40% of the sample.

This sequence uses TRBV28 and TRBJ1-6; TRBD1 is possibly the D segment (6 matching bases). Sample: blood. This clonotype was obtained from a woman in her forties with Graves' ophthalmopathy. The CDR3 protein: CASRGQYNSPLHF. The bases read TGTGCCAGCAGAGGACAGTATAATTCACCCCTCCACTTT.